What follows is one T cell receptor (beta chain) and its context. This receptor's antigen is unknown. No much larger clone is present one base from it, and per-base qualities are unavailable. The source of the sample is a study of T-cell reconstitution after alpha-beta-depleted transplantation in children (dated by TCRdb to 2016 to 2017). In the study overall: T-cell immune reconstitution after TCRalphabeta/CD19-depleted allogeneic hematopoietic cell transplantation in children was quantitatively tracked in the study by means of TCR repertoire profiling.

V drops 2 bases and J drops 2 bases, leaving 12 bases in between. The germline V gene supplies CDR1 SGHAT and CDR2 FQNNGV. The cysteine opens and the phenylalanine closes a CDR3 of 15 amino acids. Kept here is only the CDR3 DNA, which spans 45 bases and is read in frame from base 1. Preparation of the library involved PCR. This sample was sequenced with an Illumina HiSeq 2500. TCR library preparation used molecular barcoding, with unique molecular identifiers applied to normalize quantification of the TCRbeta repertoire. Using fastp trimming at Q25 and MiXCR clonotype assembly, TCRdb reanalyzed the public sequencing data and kept in-frame beta chains. Entries are consolidated by CDR3 protein sequence, retaining the most common genes and DNA. The sample table records roughly 350,000 distinct CDR3 sequences; 9% to 12% of these occur just once. The ten largest clones add up to less than 2.5% of the sample.

The source material was PBMCs from the stem cell graft donor, sampled from the stem cell graft. The receptor was derived from a human donor who donated a stem cell graft to a child with acute lymphoblastic leukemia. Here the chain combines TRBV11-2 and TRBJ2-5; a weak D assignment points to TRBD1 (5 bases agree). Read as DNA, the sequence is TGTGCCAGCAGCTTAACCGGACACGTGCAAGAGACCCAGTACTTC. Protein translation: CASSLTGHVQETQYF. Here the CDR3 is joined to the reference TRBV11-2 and TRBJ2-5 genes, and the full variable domain is: EAGVAQSPRYKIIEKRQSVAFWCNPISGHATLYWYQQILGQGPKLLIQFQNNGVVDDSQLPKDRFSAERLKGVDSTLKIQPAKLEDSAVYLCASSLTGHVQETQYFGPGTRLLVL.